A selection of T cell receptor beta chains follows, all from one sample in a study of OX40 agonist ivuxolimab in advanced cancers. The table came from immunoSEQ multiplex PCR; TCRdb's copy has only in-frame clones and leaves some out. The table records more than 55,000 clones, 85% to 95% of them present only once. The specimen comprised CD4+ or CD8+ T cells sorted from blood, sampled in a trial of the OX40 agonist ivuxolimab. Every receptor here comes from an adult with an advanced solid tumor such as melanoma, head and neck, liver or kidney cancer. The CDR3 runs from the conserved cysteine through the conserved F or W. The D gene is left open where the match is weak. Size is omitted from some rows. Given values are once, few, many or a class for expanded clones.

TRBV5-6	TRBJ2-7	NA	NA	TGTGCCAGCAGCAAAGGGAGCTCCTACGAGCAGTACTTC	CASSKGSSYEQYF
TRBV27	TRBJ2-1	NA	few	TGTGCCAGCAGTTTGTACAATGAGCAGTTCTTC	CASSLYNEQFF
TRBV6-5	TRBJ1-2	TRBD1	NA	TGTGCCAGCAGTGAAGGGAGGACAGGGGATGGCTACACCTTC	CASSEGRTGDGYTF
TRBV2	TRBJ2-7	NA	NA	TGTGCCAGCAAGGACAGCTACGAGCAGTACTTC	CASKDSYEQYF
TRBV19	TRBJ1-1	TRBD1	NA	TGTGCCAGTAGTACCTCCGGGACAGGGTTCGCTGAAGCTTTCTTT	CASSTSGTGFAEAFF
TRBV27	TRBJ2-7	TRBD1	NA	TGTGCCAGCAGTTTAAGGGGGCACTACGAGCAGTACTTC	CASSLRGHYEQYF
TRBV9	TRBJ2-1	TRBD2	once	TGTGCCAGCAGCGTGGGGCCCCCAGGCCCGCGGACTAGCGGTCACAATGAGCAGTTCTTC	CASSVGPPGPRTSGHNEQFF
TRBV27	TRBJ1-6	TRBD1	NA	TGTGCCAGCAGTTCGATGACAGGGTGGTACAATTCACCCCTCCACTTT	CASSSMTGWYNSPLHF
TRBV13	TRBJ2-5	NA	once	TGTGCCAGCAGCTTAGCGGGTATCCAAGAGACCCAGTACTTC	CASSLAGIQETQYF
TRBV7-2	TRBJ2-1	NA	NA	TGTGCCAGCAGCCCCCTAGGGCGCAGGGATATGAATGAGCAGTTCTTC	CASSPLGRRDMNEQFF
TRBV7-8	TRBJ2-1	TRBD2	once	TGTGCCAGCAGCTTAGCGTCTAGCGGGAATGAGCAGTTCTTC	CASSLASSGNEQFF
TRBV29-1	TRBJ2-5	TRBD2	NA	TGCACCGGCGGGACTACCCGGCAAGAGACCCAGTACTTC	CTGGTTRQETQYF
TRBV11-2	TRBJ2-2	NA	NA	TGTGCCAGCAGCTTCGACTCAAACACCGGGGAGCTGTTTTTT	CASSFDSNTGELFF
TRBV7-6	TRBJ1-1	TRBD1	NA	TGTGCCAGCAGCCCGGGACAGACCCCCACTGAAGCTTTCTTT	CASSPGQTPTEAFF
TRBV14	TRBJ2-1	TRBD2	NA	TGTGCCAGCAGCCAAGGGACTAGCGGGGGGGCACGCAATGAGCAGTTCTTC	CASSQGTSGGARNEQFF
TRBV7-6	TRBJ2-3	TRBD2	once	TGTGCCAGCAGCTTAGTAGCCGGGACTAGCGGGGGGGATGGCACAGATACGCAGTATTTT	CASSLVAGTSGGDGTDTQYF
TRBV10-1	TRBJ2-7	TRBD1	few	TGCGCCAGCCGAACACAGGGGTTTGTGGGCGAGCAGTACTTC	CASRTQGFVGEQYF
TRBV4-2	TRBJ1-2	NA	few	TGTGCCAGCAGTTTAGAGTACCTCGACTATGGCTACACCTTC	CASSLEYLDYGYTF
TRBV9	TRBJ2-2	NA	NA	TGTGCCAGCAGAGGGAGCGGGGAGCTGTTTTTT	CASRGSGELFF
TRBV4-3	TRBJ2-1	TRBD2	NA	TGCGCCAGCAGCCAAGAAGGACTAGCGGGAGGGCCTGATGAGCAGTTCTTC	CASSQEGLAGGPDEQFF
TRBV5-4	TRBJ1-3	NA	once	TGTGCCAGCAGCTTGGAGGGCTCCGGAAACACCATATATTTT	CASSLEGSGNTIYF
TRBV2	TRBJ1-6	NA	large	TGTGCCAGCAGGGATAATTCACCCCTCCACTTT	CASRDNSPLHF